Following are 20 T cell receptor beta chains from one sample sequenced in a study of human T cells and chemical hapten exposure (dated by TCRdb to the early 2020s). The meaning of the sample's time point label: pre-sensitization, week 0. Sample treatment or condition, as interpreted from the label and publication: therapeutic diphenylcyclopropenone sensitization with weekly scalp DPC. Libraries were prepared through RACE. The data were produced on a NextSeq 500. TCRdb reprocessed the public reads (quality trimming at Q25 with fastp, clone calling with MiXCR) and kept in-frame beta chains. Each entry is one CDR3 protein sequence, shown with its most common DNA and genes. Within this sample are more than 300,000 distinct CDR3 sequences, with approximately 5.8% of them counted one time only. The top ten clones comprise about 7.7% of the sample. The source was whole blood, collected in connection with sensitization to the hapten diphenylcyclopropenone (DPC). The receptors were gathered from a woman aged 18-30 years with alopecia areata. Some clones in this sample may be carry-over from other donors' samples.

This clonotype was detected only a few times. CDR3 sequence reads: CASSYGRWGADTEAFF. CDR3 nucleotides: TGTGCCAGCAGTTATGGTCGGTGGGGGGCGGACACTGAAGCTTTCTTT. The V and J genes are TRBV6-5 and TRBJ1-1; weak D call: TRBD1 (6 bases). Germline lookup yields CDR1 MNHEY and CDR2 SVGAGI. The V end was cut by 3 bases, the J end by 3 bases, with 17 bases between. There are 16 residues in the CDR3.

This clonotype was found many times. The rearrangement links TRBV20-1 to TRBJ1-6; 8 bases are a match to TRBD1. The CDR3 loop spans 15 amino acids. V dropped 3 bases and J dropped 8; count of bases not matched to a gene: 9. The germline gives CDR1 DFQATT, CDR2 SNEGSKA (reference sequence). CDR3 residues: CSASPPGQGHSPLHF. The CDR3 nucleotides are TGCAGTGCTAGTCCCCCAGGACAGGGTCATTCACCCCTCCACTTT.

In its sample, this clonotype was seen many times. The chain recombines TRBV6-6 with TRBJ2-3; possible D gene TRBD1, 6 bases. Germline CDR1 reads MNHNY; CDR2 reads SVGAGI (reference sequence). Trimming cost V 5 bases and J 4 bases, with 16 bases left between them. This CDR3 has 15 amino acids. The CDR3 sequence is CASSKTGRSADTQYF. CDR3 bases: TGTGCCAGCAGTAAAACAGGGAGAAGCGCAGATACGCAGTATTTT.

This clonotype occurred many times. The rearrangement joins TRBV6-5 to TRBJ1-2, with a possible D match to TRBD1 (6 bases). The CDR3 is 13 amino acids. Trimming cost V 8 bases and J 5 bases, with 15 bases left between them. Germline V gene data show CDR1 as MNHEY and CDR2 as SVGAGI. The CDR3 protein is CASLGAARYGYTF. In DNA, the CDR3 is TGTGCCAGCCTGGGGGCAGCGAGATATGGCTACACCTTC.

This clonotype was counted a few times. The chain is built from TRBV3-1 and TRBJ2-7; 10 bases fit TRBD2. Germline V CDR1 and CDR2: LGHDT, YNNKEL (reference sequence). The length of the CDR3 is 17 residues. J lost 6 bases, V lost 1 base, and 12 bases had no gene match. CDR3: CASSQVSPGLAPGEQYF. CDR3 coding DNA: TGTGCCAGCAGCCAAGTTTCTCCGGGACTAGCGCCAGGCGAGCAGTACTTC.

The chain has TRBV29-1 and TRBJ2-1; 10 nucleotides match TRBD2. The germline V gene has CDR1 SQVTM and CDR2 ANQGSEA. J lost 2 bases, V lost 0 bases, and 4 bases had no gene match. The CDR3 has 16 residues. CDR3 sequence reads: CSVEDDSGGAYNEQFF. The CDR3 coding sequence is TGCAGCGTTGAAGATGACAGCGGGGGGGCCTACAATGAGCAGTTCTTC.

This clonotype was seen at least ten times. The chain couples TRBV10-3 to TRBJ1-1, with 10 bases that match TRBD1. This CDR3 has 13 amino acids. CDR1 is ENHRY, CDR2 SYGVKD, per germline. Unmatched junction bases numbered 12, after V lost 10 bases and J lost 10 bases. The DNA of the CDR3 is TGTGCCAGCGGACAGGGGGATAAGAGGGTAGCTTTCTTT. Its translation is CASGQGDKRVAFF.

In its sample, this clonotype was seen a few times. An end of the junction does not agree with germline; a read error may underlie this. The chain links TRBV6-2 or TRBV6-3 to TRBJ2-7; TRBD1 is a possible D gene (5 bases). The CDR3 is made up of 9 amino acids. Germline values: CDR1 MNHEY, CDR2 SVGEGT. The CDR3: CASGHGRDF. The CDR3 DNA reads as TGTGCCAGCGGACACGGAAGGGACTTC.

The chain carries TRBV4-3 and TRBJ2-7; 7 bases align to TRBD1. The CDR3 covers 15 residues. The trim removed 0 bases at V and 3 bases at J, leaving 5 bases unmatched. Germline V gives CDR1 LGHNA, CDR2 YSLEER. The CDR3 nucleotides read TGCGCCAGCAGCCAAGAGGCAGGGGGTAACTACGAGCAGTACTTC. As protein: CASSQEAGGNYEQYF.

This clonotype was seen ten or more times. The chain has TRBV15 and TRBJ1-3; perhaps TRBD1 as D (5 bases). Germline lookup yields CDR1 LNHNV and CDR2 YYDKDF (reference sequence). V lost 5 bases and J 2 bases, leaving 13 bases between the germline ends. This CDR3 has 15 residues. As DNA, the CDR3 is TGTGCCACCAGCTCAGGGCGGGAGGCTGGAAACACCATATATTTT. Its translation is CATSSGREAGNTIYF.

This clonotype has at least ten counts. The chain has TRBV6-2 or TRBV6-3 and TRBJ1-1, with D perhaps TRBD1 (5 bases). The length of the CDR3 is 15 residues. Germline values: CDR1 MNHEY, CDR2 SVGEGT. With 2 bases removed from V and 6 bases from J, the gap between germline ends came to 16 bases. The CDR3 sequence: CASSYGHQGSPEAFF. For the CDR3, the DNA is TGTGCCAGCAGTTACGGCCACCAGGGATCCCCTGAAGCTTTCTTT.

This clonotype occurred many times. V and J are TRBV11-2 and TRBJ1-6, with D unresolved. CDR1 is SGHAT and CDR2 is FQNNGV in the germline V gene. The CDR3 has 13 amino acids. V dropped 5 bases and J dropped 9 bases, with 11 bases sitting between them. The CDR3 is CASSTTEGSPLHF. CDR3 nucleotide sequence: TGTGCCAGCAGCACAACGGAAGGTTCACCCCTCCACTTT.

This clonotype was seen only a few times. The chain couples TRBV20-1 to TRBJ2-3; the D gene is possibly TRBD2 (5 bases). CDR1 is DFQATT and CDR2 is SNEGSKA in the germline V gene (reference sequence). V was cut by 6 bases and J by 6 bases, with 22 bases left in between. The CDR3 is made up of 15 amino acids. The CDR3 loop is CSADSLEGGRDTQYF. The CDR3 nucleotides read TGCAGTGCCGACTCGTTGGAAGGAGGAAGGGATACGCAGTATTTT.

In its sample, this clonotype was seen a few times. The CDR3 reads CASSYDGRAGTTFNEKLFF. The CDR3 DNA is TGTGCCAGCAGTTACGACGGTCGGGCAGGGACAACCTTTAATGAAAAACTGTTTTTT. This chain links TRBV6-2 or TRBV6-3 with TRBJ1-4; D perhaps matches TRBD1 (6 bases). The germline gives CDR1 MNHEY, CDR2 SVGEGT. The CDR3 runs to 19 residues. Between the trimmed V and J ends, which lost 2 bases and 4 bases, there was a span of 23 bases.

This chain links TRBV7-2 with TRBJ2-7; D call uncertain. The germline V gene encodes CDR1 SGHTA and CDR2 FQGNSA. With 1 base removed from V and 2 bases from J, the gap between germline ends came to 12 bases. This CDR3 contains 15 residues. CDR3 sequence: CASSLVSDSAYEQYF. DNA for the CDR3: TGTGCCAGCAGCTTAGTATCAGACTCGGCCTACGAGCAGTACTTC.

This clonotype has more than one count but fewer than ten. J is TRBJ2-7 and V is TRBV24-1, with 9 bases aligning to TRBD1. The V segment lost 2 bases and the J segment 7 bases; nucleotides outside the gene matches: 8. Per germline, CDR1 KGHDR and CDR2 SFDVKD. This CDR3 comprises 15 residues. CDR3 sequence: CATSDSGTGSWEQYF. The DNA of the CDR3 is TGTGCCACCAGTGATTCCGGGACAGGGTCCTGGGAGCAGTACTTC.

This clonotype was recorded at least ten times. CDR3 DNA: TGTGCCAGCAGCTTGCAGGGGGCTACTGGCTACACCTTC. Translating it yields CASSLQGATGYTF. This sequence joins TRBV7-9 and TRBJ1-2; 8 nucleotides match TRBD1. The CDR3 covers 13 residues. The junction had 4 bases not matched to a gene; V was cut back by 3 bases and J by 7 bases. The V gene's germline CDR1 is SEHNR and CDR2 FQNEAQ (reference sequence).

This clonotype was seen a few times. This chain uses TRBV11-2 with TRBJ1-6, with D tentatively TRBD1 (6 bases). CDR3 length: 14 amino acids. Per germline, CDR1 SGHAT and CDR2 FQNNGV. The V end lost 4 bases, the J end lost 10 bases, and 14 bases lay between the germline ends. Here the CDR3 DNA reads TGTGCCAGCAGCTGGGAACAGGGTGGATCACCCCTCCACTTT. Translated, it gives CASSWEQGGSPLHF. The full variable domain, in which reference TRBV11-2 and TRBJ1-6 provide the parts outside the CDR3, is EAGVAQSPRYKIIEKRQSVAFWCNPISGHATLYWYQQILGQGPKLLIQFQNNGVVDDSQLPKDRFSAERLKGVDSTLKIQPAKLEDSAVYLCASSWEQGGSPLHFGNGTRLTVT.

This clonotype was seen at least ten times. V usage is TRBV4-3 and J usage is TRBJ2-5; TRBD2 aligns across 8 bases. Germline lookup yields CDR1 LGHNA and CDR2 YSLEER. The CDR3 extends over 16 amino acids. The V segment lost 0 bases and the J segment 5 bases; nucleotides outside the gene matches: 8. CDR3 amino acids: CASSQDQRTSFETQYF. The DNA for the CDR3 is TGCGCCAGCAGCCAAGATCAGAGGACTAGCTTCGAGACCCAGTACTTC.

DNA for the CDR3: TGTGCCAGCAGTTTCGGGACAGGGGCCGATAATTCACCCCTCCACTTT. Its protein product is CASSFGTGADNSPLHF. The J gene is TRBJ1-6, the V gene TRBV6-5; TRBD1 matches 10 bases. The CDR3 loop spans 16 amino acids. Germline V gene data show CDR1 as MNHEY and CDR2 as SVGAGI. V shed 4 bases, J shed 5 bases, and the junction held 5 bases outside the gene matches.